Sequencing of this TCR beta chain was carried out in a study of beta chain features in type 1 diabetes. The V and J ends lost 0 bases and 2 bases, in that order; junction bases with no gene match: 1. Germline CDR1 reads SGHNT; CDR2 reads YYREEE (reference sequence). CDR3 length: 15 residues. Of the isolated RNA, all was reverse transcribed, and so the sequenced material was expressed TCRB transcripts. Clones were read by immunoSEQ multiplex PCR, and TCRdb kept only the in-frame ones, dropping some. The sample contains roughly 290,000 clones, about 8% of which appear only once. Material: central memory CD4+ T cells from blood. The source is a woman aged 18-29 years in good health. This chain links TRBV5-4 with TRBJ2-1; 8 bases line up with TRBD1. CDR3 in DNA: TGTGCCAGCAGCTTGGCACAGGGGGCCTACAATGAGCAGTTCTTC. Encoded protein: CASSLAQGAYNEQFF.